The 27 T cell receptor beta chains presented below share a single source sample, sequenced in a study of cytomegalovirus exposure and HLA in healthy donors. Primers: 60 Vbeta forward and 13 Jbeta reverse. The method was immunoSEQ multiplex PCR; TCRdb's version includes in-frame clones alone and lacks a portion of them. Counted here are around 160,000 clones, roughly 80% occurring once; the ten biggest clones make up roughly 2%. The material sequenced was PBMCs. The source of these receptors is a man aged 50 to 60 in good health and CMV-seropositive.

The chain combines TRBV5-1 with TRBJ1-3; D remains ambiguous. Trimming removed 4 bases at V and 1 base at J, with 18 bases between. Looked up from germline, CDR1 is SGHRS and CDR2 is YFSETQ. The CDR3 spans 17 residues. CDR3 in amino acids: CASSEIGGRGSGNTIYF. CDR3 nucleotides: TGCGCCAGCAGCGAGATAGGTGGTAGAGGGTCTGGAAACACCATATATTTT. The whole variable domain, filled in from reference TRBV5-1 and TRBJ1-3, reads KAGVTQTPRYLIKTRGQQVTLSCSPISGHRSVSWYQQTPGQGLQFLFEYFSETQRNKGNFPGRFSGRQFSNSRSEMNVSTLELGDSALYLCASSEIGGRGSGNTIYFGEGSWLTVV.

This clone was seen once. V usage is TRBV6-5 and J usage is TRBJ2-5; TRBD1 agrees at 11 bases. The J call is in doubt because the DNA end fits TRBJ2-7 better. Germline V gives CDR1 MNHEY, CDR2 SVGAGI. The CDR3 totals 15 residues. CDR3 nucleotides: TGTGCCAGCGCTGCCTCCGGGACAGGGGGCTACGAGCAGTACTTC. Its protein product is CASAASGTGGYEQYF.

This sequence joins TRBV2 and TRBJ1-3; D might be TRBD1 (6 bases). Germline V gene sequence: CDR1 SNHLY, CDR2 FYNNEI. The CDR3 has 15 residues. The germline V and J ends were trimmed by 8 bases and 2 bases, with 16 bases remaining between them. The CDR3 protein is CASRGTWDTGNTIYF. CDR3 nucleotides: TGTGCCAGCCGTGGCACATGGGACACTGGAAACACCATATATTTT.

This clone has just one count. The chain is built from TRBV28 and TRBJ2-2; 8 nucleotides line up with TRBD1. V shed 6 bases, J shed 1 base, and the junction held 7 bases outside the gene matches. The CDR3 spans 16 residues. Germline CDR1 is MDHEN and CDR2 is SYDVKM. CDR3 sequence (DNA): TGTGCCAGCAGCATTCCGGGACAGGTGAACACCGGGGAGCTGTTTTTT. Translating gives CASSIPGQVNTGELFF.

This chain links TRBV4-1 with TRBJ1-1; 9 bases agree with TRBD1. Germline V gene lookup returns CDR1 MGHRA and CDR2 YSYEKL. J lost 2 bases, V lost 6 bases, and 7 bases had no gene match. The CDR3 has 15 amino acids. CDR3: CASRPGTGRNTEAFF. In nucleotides, the CDR3 is TGCGCCAGCAGACCAGGGACAGGGAGAAACACTGAAGCTTTCTTT.

The V call is TRBV4-3, the J call TRBJ2-1; a weak D match, TRBD1 (5 bases). The CDR3 totals 17 residues. Trimming took off 2 bases at V and 7 bases at J, with 21 bases between the two ends. Germline V CDR1 and CDR2: LGHNA, YSLEER. Here the CDR3 DNA reads TGCGCCAGCAGCCAATCTTTTTTCGGAGACAGCCATAATGAGCAGTTCTTC. This encodes CASSQSFFGDSHNEQFF.

The rearrangement links TRBV25-1 to TRBJ2-6; a possible D gene is TRBD2 (6 bases). The CDR3 spans 17 residues. CDR1 MGHDK and CDR2 SYGVNS come from the germline V gene. Deletions cut 6 bases from V and 0 bases from J, with 15 bases between. CDR3 loop: CASSDPGGRSGANVLTF. Written as DNA, the CDR3 is TGTGCCAGCAGCGACCCCGGAGGGCGCTCTGGGGCCAACGTCCTGACTTTC.

This clone occurred once. This chain joins TRBV28 and TRBJ1-2; D is uncertain. Germline values: CDR1 MDHEN, CDR2 SYDVKM. The CDR3 has 16 amino acids. Trimming removed 6 bases at V and 6 bases at J, with 23 bases between. The CDR3 here is CASSSPRPGESHGYTF. In DNA form, the CDR3 reads TGTGCCAGCAGCAGCCCCAGGCCGGGAGAAAGTCATGGCTACACCTTC.

V gene TRBV6-4 combines with J gene TRBJ2-3; 7 bases map to TRBD1. The V gene end was trimmed by 4 bases and the J gene end by 8 bases; junction bases not matched to a gene: 6. Germline V gene data show CDR1 as MRHNA and CDR2 as SNTAGT. The length of the CDR3 is 13 residues. This CDR3 reads CASSADRDATQYF. CDR3 bases: TGTGCCAGCAGTGCCGACAGGGACGCTACGCAGTATTTT.

J is TRBJ1-6 and V is TRBV4-2, with D perhaps TRBD1 (5 bases). The CDR3 covers 15 residues. The germline V gene encodes CDR1 LGHNA and CDR2 YNFKEQ. V lost 1 base and J lost 8, with 12 bases in between. The CDR3 protein is CASSQVGRVDSPLHF. For the CDR3, the DNA is TGTGCCAGCAGCCAAGTCGGCAGGGTCGATTCACCCCTCCACTTT.

This chain uses TRBV7-8 with TRBJ2-1; 8 bases map to TRBD2. CDR3 length: 16 amino acids. The germline V gene has CDR1 SGHVS and CDR2 FQNEAQ. V shed 8 bases and J 1 base; nucleotides not matched to a gene: 10. The CDR3 loop reads CASRPGGGGSYNEQFF. The CDR3 DNA follows: TGTGCCAGCCGACCGGGAGGCGGGGGGTCCTACAATGAGCAGTTCTTC.

The V and J genes are TRBV6-1 and TRBJ2-1; tentative D call: TRBD1 (5 bases). CDR1 MNHNS and CDR2 SASEGT come from the germline V gene. The CDR3 loop spans 16 amino acids. V gave up 4 bases and J gave up 0 bases, with 13 bases separating them. CDR3 in DNA: TGTGCCAGCAGTGGGGGCCCATCGAACTCCTACAATGAGCAGTTCTTC. It encodes CASSGGPSNSYNEQFF.

The rearrangement uses TRBV11-3 and TRBJ2-2; possible D gene TRBD2, 6 bases. The CDR3 totals 14 residues. CDR1 SGHNT and CDR2 YENEEA come from the germline V gene. The germline V and J ends were trimmed by 4 bases and 0 bases, with 6 bases remaining between them. The CDR3 DNA is TGTGCCAGCAGCTGGAGGGCGAACACCGGGGAGCTGTTTTTT. This sequence encodes CASSWRANTGELFF.

The chain recombines TRBV27 with TRBJ2-2, with D perhaps TRBD2 (6 bases). Trimming shortened V by 8 bases and J by 7 bases, and 14 bases separated the two germline ends. CDR1 is MNHEY and CDR2 is SMNVEV in the germline V gene (reference sequence). This CDR3 is 13 amino acids long. CDR3 DNA sequence: TGTGCCAGCGCCCTCAGAGCGGGCGGGGAGCTGTTTTTT. It codes for CASALRAGGELFF.

This rearrangement joins TRBV5-1 to TRBJ2-5; D remains unclear. The CDR3 runs 14 residues. Germline V gene sequence: CDR1 SGHRS, CDR2 YFSETQ. Trimming pared 0 bases from V and 2 bases from J, leaving 8 bases between. The chain's CDR3 is CASSLGVQQETQYF. The CDR3 DNA is TGCGCCAGCAGCTTGGGAGTACAGCAAGAGACCCAGTACTTC.

The chain is built from TRBV7-9 and TRBJ1-2; 11 nucleotides align to TRBD1. This CDR3 spans 15 amino acids. Trimming cost V 0 bases and J 6 bases; bases outside gene matches: 3. Germline V gene sequence: CDR1 SEHNR, CDR2 FQNEAQ (reference sequence). DNA of the CDR3: TGTGCCAGCAGCTTAGCTTCGGGACAGGGGGATGGCTACACCTTC. This gives the protein CASSLASGQGDGYTF. The full variable domain, rest sourced from reference TRBV7-9 and TRBJ1-2, is DTGVSQNPRHKITKRGQNVTFRCDPISEHNRLYWYRQTLGQGPEFLTYFQNEAQLEKSRLLSDRFSAERPKGSFSTLEIQRTEQGDSAMYLCASSLASGQGDGYTFGSGTRLTVV.

The chain combines TRBV28 with TRBJ2-5; 8 bases line up with TRBD1. CDR1 and CDR2 from the germline V gene are MDHEN and SYDVKM. The J segment lost 5 bases and the V segment lost 7 bases, leaving 6 bases of the junction unmatched. The CDR3 is 13 amino acids. The CDR3: CASTAGGGETQYF. For the CDR3, the DNA is TGTGCCAGCACTGCAGGGGGCGGGGAGACCCAGTACTTC. Full variable domain (outside the CDR3, taken from reference TRBV28 and TRBJ2-5): DVKVTQSSRYLVKRTGEKVFLECVQDMDHENMFWYRQDPGLGLRLIYFSYDVKMKEKGDIPEGYSVSREKKERFSLILESASTNQTSMYLCASTAGGGETQYFGPGTRLLVL.

The sample holds a few counts of this clone. CDR3: CASSPQGDEQFF. CDR3 DNA sequence: TGTGCCAGCAGCCCACAGGGTGATGAGCAGTTCTTC. This chain connects TRBV7-2 to TRBJ2-1; D might be TRBD1 (6 bases). The germline V and J ends were trimmed by 5 bases and 8 bases, with 10 bases remaining between them. Germline CDR1 is SGHTA and CDR2 is FQGNSA. The CDR3 loop spans 12 amino acids.

The chain joins TRBV19 to TRBJ2-7; 8 bases are a match to TRBD1. Trimming took 1 base from V and 2 from J; bases not matched to a gene: 4. Germline CDR1 reads LNHDA; CDR2 reads SQIVND (reference sequence). This CDR3 is 15 amino acids long. CDR3 residues: CASSIGDRGAYEQYF. CDR3 coding DNA: TGTGCCAGTAGTATAGGAGACAGGGGAGCCTACGAGCAGTACTTC.

The rearrangement links TRBV6-5 to TRBJ1-2; 7 nucleotides match TRBD1. The CDR3 covers 14 residues. Germline loops: CDR1 MNHEY, CDR2 SVGAGI. Germline trimming cut 0 bases from V and 4 bases from J; bases unmatched to any gene: 2. The CDR3 region is CASSYSQGIYGYTF. The CDR3 DNA reads TGTGCCAGCAGTTACTCACAGGGGATCTATGGCTACACCTTC.

This rearrangement joins TRBV5-1 to TRBJ1-3; no reliable D call. The germline gives CDR1 SGHRS, CDR2 YFSETQ. The V gene lost 0 bases and the J gene lost 0 bases, with 10 bases spanning the gap. The CDR3 contains 16 residues. This CDR3 reads CASSLDSWFSGNTIYF. The DNA for the CDR3 is TGCGCCAGCAGCTTGGACTCGTGGTTCTCTGGAAACACCATATATTTT.

The chain couples TRBV5-1 to TRBJ2-7, with D tentatively TRBD2 (6 bases). The CDR3 length is 16 residues. Trimming took 3 bases from V and 0 from J, leaving 16 bases between them. CDR1 is SGHRS and CDR2 is YFSETQ in the germline V gene. CDR3 bases: TGCGCCAGCAGCTCCTGGGACTGGACACCCTCCTACGAGCAGTACTTC. Amino acid sequence: CASSSWDWTPSYEQYF.

The rearrangement links TRBV19 to TRBJ1-6, with 8 positions matching TRBD1. The length of the CDR3 is 17 residues. V shed 4 bases and J 7 bases; nucleotides not matched to a gene: 12. CDR1 and CDR2 (germline): LNHDA, SQIVND (reference sequence). In DNA form, the CDR3 reads TGTGCCAGTAGTACCCCGAACCGACAGGGGTCGAATTCACCCCTCCACTTT. As protein: CASSTPNRQGSNSPLHF. Filled out from reference TRBV19 and TRBJ1-6, the complete variable domain reads DGGITQSPKYLFRKEGQNVTLSCEQNLNHDAMYWYRQDPGQGLRLIYYSQIVNDFQKGDIAEGYSVSREKKESFPLTVTSAQKNPTAFYLCASSTPNRQGSNSPLHFGNGTRLTVT.

This clone was detected only a few times. The chain recombines TRBV27 with TRBJ1-2; 7 nucleotides align to TRBD1. The CDR3 spans 15 residues. V gave up 4 bases and J gave up 4 bases; unmatched junction bases: 9. Germline values: CDR1 MNHEY, CDR2 SMNVEV (reference sequence). CDR3 sequence: CASSYDRALVYGYTF. In nucleotides, the CDR3 is TGTGCCAGCAGTTACGACAGGGCCCTCGTCTATGGCTACACCTTC.

The genes are TRBV19 and TRBJ2-3; 10 bases are shared with TRBD1. J was trimmed by 5 bases and V by 3 bases; bases with no gene match: 5. The V gene's germline CDR1 is LNHDA and CDR2 SQIVND (reference sequence). This CDR3 is built from 15 residues. CDR3 sequence: CASSMGTGVGDTQYF. The CDR3 coding sequence is TGTGCCAGTAGTATGGGGACAGGGGTCGGAGATACGCAGTATTTT.

This rearrangement joins TRBV7-8 to TRBJ1-1; D not certain. This CDR3 has 16 amino acids. Germline CDR1 SGHVS, CDR2 FQNEAQ. Between the trimmed V and J ends, which lost 5 bases and 0 bases, there was a span of 16 bases. CDR3 nucleotide sequence: TGTGCCAGCAGCCCGTTTAGGAGCAGTCTGAACACTGAAGCTTTCTTT. Its translation is CASSPFRSSLNTEAFF.

This chain uses TRBV2 with TRBJ1-1; tentatively, D is TRBD1 (6 bases). Germline V gene data show CDR1 as SNHLY and CDR2 as FYNNEI. The length of the CDR3 is 16 residues. Trimming removed 4 bases at V and 5 bases at J, with 20 bases between. Written as DNA, the CDR3 is TGTGCCAGCAGTGGACGGGGGGCACAGATAGTAACTGAAGCTTTCTTT. Translation gives CASSGRGAQIVTEAFF.